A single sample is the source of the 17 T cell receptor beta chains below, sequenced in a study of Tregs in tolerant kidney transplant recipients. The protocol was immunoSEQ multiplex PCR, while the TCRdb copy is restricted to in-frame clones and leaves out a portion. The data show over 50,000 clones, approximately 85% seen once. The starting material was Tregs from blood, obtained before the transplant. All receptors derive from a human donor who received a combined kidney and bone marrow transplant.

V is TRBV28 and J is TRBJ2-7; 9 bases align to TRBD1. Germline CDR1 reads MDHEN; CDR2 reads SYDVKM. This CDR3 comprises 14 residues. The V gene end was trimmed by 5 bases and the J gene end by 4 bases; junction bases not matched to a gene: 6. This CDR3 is CASSPLDRGYEQYF. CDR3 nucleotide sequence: TGTGCCAGCAGTCCACTGGACAGGGGATACGAGCAGTACTTC.

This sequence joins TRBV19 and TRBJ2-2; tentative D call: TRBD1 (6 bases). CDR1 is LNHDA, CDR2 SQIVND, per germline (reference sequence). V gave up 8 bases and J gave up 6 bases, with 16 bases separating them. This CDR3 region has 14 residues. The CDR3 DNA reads TGTGCCAGTCGGATCAGGGGAGATGCCGGGGAGCTGTTTTTT. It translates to CASRIRGDAGELFF.

In DNA form, the CDR3 reads TGTGCCAGCAGCCCTAGGTCGTTCTACGAGCAGTACTTC. As protein: CASSPRSFYEQYF. This chain uses TRBV28 with TRBJ2-7; D unresolved. V shed 6 bases and J shed 3 bases, with 12 bases lying between them. The germline V gene encodes CDR1 MDHEN and CDR2 SYDVKM. The CDR3 is 13 amino acids.

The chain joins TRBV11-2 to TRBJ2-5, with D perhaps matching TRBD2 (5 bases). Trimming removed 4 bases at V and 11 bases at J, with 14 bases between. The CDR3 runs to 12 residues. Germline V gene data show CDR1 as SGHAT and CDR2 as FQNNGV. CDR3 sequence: CASSSQLGEQYF. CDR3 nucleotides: TGTGCCAGCAGCTCCCAGTTGGGAGAGCAGTACTTC.

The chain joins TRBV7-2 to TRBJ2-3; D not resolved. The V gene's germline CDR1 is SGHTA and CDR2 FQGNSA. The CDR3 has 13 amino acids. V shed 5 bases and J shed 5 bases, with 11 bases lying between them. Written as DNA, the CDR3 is TGTGCCAGCAGCCCCGGAAGTTTAGATACGCAGTATTTT. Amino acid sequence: CASSPGSLDTQYF.

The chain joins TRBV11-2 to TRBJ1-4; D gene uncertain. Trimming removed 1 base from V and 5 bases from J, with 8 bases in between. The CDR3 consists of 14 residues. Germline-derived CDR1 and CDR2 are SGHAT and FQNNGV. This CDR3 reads CASSLVGVNEKLFF. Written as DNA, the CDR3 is TGTGCCAGCAGCTTAGTGGGCGTAAATGAAAAACTGTTTTTT.

The CDR3 sequence: CASREPGTSGRRAGELFF. CDR3 DNA: TGTGCCAGCAGGGAGCCCGGGACTAGCGGGAGAAGAGCCGGGGAGCTGTTTTTT. The rearrangement links TRBV2 to TRBJ2-2; 14 bases agree with TRBD2. The CDR3 loop spans 18 amino acids. Trimming removed 6 bases from V and 6 bases from J; junction bases left unmatched: 12. Germline values: CDR1 SNHLY, CDR2 FYNNEI.

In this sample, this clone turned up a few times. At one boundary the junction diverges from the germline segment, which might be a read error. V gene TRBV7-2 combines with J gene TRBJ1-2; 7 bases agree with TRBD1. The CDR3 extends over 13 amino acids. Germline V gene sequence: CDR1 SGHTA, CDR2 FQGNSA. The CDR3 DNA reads TGTGCCAGCAGTTTAGGGGGCAGGGATGGCTACACCTTC. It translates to CASSLGGRDGYTF.

The chain's CDR3 is CASSLPGQGTGNTIYF. The CDR3 DNA reads TGTGCCAGCAGTTTACCGGGACAGGGGACCGGAAACACCATATATTTT. The V and J genes are TRBV28 and TRBJ1-3, with 10 bases identical to TRBD1. The V segment lost 2 bases and the J segment 4 bases; nucleotides outside the gene matches: 5. The CDR3 is made up of 16 amino acids. Per germline, CDR1 MDHEN and CDR2 SYDVKM.

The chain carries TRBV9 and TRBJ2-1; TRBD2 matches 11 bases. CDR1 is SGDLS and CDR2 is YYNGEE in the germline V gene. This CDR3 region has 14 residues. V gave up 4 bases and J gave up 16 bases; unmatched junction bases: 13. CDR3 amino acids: CASSYSPLAGGVFF. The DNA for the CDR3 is TGTGCCAGCAGCTATAGTCCCCTAGCGGGAGGAGTATTCTTC.

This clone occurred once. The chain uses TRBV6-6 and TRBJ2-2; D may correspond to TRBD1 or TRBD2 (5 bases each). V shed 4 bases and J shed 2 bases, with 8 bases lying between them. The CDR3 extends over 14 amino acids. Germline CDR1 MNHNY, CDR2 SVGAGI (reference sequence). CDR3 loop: CASSLRGNTGELFF. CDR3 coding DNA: TGTGCCAGCAGTTTGAGGGGAAACACCGGGGAGCTGTTTTTT.

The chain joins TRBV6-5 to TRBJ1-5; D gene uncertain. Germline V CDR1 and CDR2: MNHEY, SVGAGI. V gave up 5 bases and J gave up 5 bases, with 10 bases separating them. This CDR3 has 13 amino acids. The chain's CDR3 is CASSLGRDQPQHF. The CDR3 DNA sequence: TGTGCCAGCAGTCTAGGGAGGGATCAGCCCCAGCATTTT.

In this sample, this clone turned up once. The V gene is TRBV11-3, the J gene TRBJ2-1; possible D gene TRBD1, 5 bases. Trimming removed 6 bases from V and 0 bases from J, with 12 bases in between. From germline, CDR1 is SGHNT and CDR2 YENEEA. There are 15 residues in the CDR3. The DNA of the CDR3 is TGTGCCAGCAGTCCCGGACAAACCTCCTACAATGAGCAGTTCTTC. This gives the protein CASSPGQTSYNEQFF.

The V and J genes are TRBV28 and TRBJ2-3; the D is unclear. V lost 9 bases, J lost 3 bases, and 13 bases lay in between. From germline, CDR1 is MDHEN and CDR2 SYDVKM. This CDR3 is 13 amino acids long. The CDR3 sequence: CASGSRPTDTQYF. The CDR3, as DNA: TGTGCCAGTGGAAGCAGGCCGACAGATACGCAGTATTTT. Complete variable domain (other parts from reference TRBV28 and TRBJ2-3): DVKVTQSSRYLVKRTGEKVFLECVQDMDHENMFWYRQDPGLGLRLIYFSYDVKMKEKGDIPEGYSVSREKKERFSLILESASTNQTSMYLCASGSRPTDTQYFGPGTRLTVL.

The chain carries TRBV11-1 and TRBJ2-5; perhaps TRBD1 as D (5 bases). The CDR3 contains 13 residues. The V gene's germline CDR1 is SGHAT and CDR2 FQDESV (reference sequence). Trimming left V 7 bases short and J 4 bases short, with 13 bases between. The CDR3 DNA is TGTGCCAGCACTACAGGTTATGGAGAGACCCAGTACTTC. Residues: CASTTGYGETQYF.

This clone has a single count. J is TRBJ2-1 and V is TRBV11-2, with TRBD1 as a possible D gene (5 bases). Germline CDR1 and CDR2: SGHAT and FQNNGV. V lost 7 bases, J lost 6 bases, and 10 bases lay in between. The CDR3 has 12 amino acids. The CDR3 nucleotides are TGTGCCAGCAACCACCAGGGCAATGAGCAGTTCTTC. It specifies CASNHQGNEQFF.

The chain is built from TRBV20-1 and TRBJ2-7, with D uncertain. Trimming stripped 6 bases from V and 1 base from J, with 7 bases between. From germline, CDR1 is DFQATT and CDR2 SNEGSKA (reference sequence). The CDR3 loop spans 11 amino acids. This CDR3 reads CSAAVSYEQYF. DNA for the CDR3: TGCAGTGCGGCAGTTTCCTACGAGCAGTACTTC.